The entry that follows covers one TCR beta chain sequence. This specimen belongs to a study of T cell responses to AZD1222 COVID-19 vaccine. The CDR3 extends over 14 amino acids. Trimming took off 1 base at V and 4 bases at J, with 11 bases between the two ends. Per the germline V gene, CDR1 is SGHRS and CDR2 is YFSETQ. TCRdb's copy holds only in-frame clones and misses some; the assay was immunoSEQ multiplex PCR. The sample contains about 100,000 clones, approximately 87% of which appear only once. This clonotype originated in an adult who received the AZD1222 COVID-19 vaccine. The chain is built from TRBV5-1 and TRBJ1-1; tentatively, D is TRBD1 (5 bases). The source was peripheral blood, collected 28 days after the second AZD1222 dose. In nucleotides, the CDR3 is TGCGCCAGCAGCTTGCTATCGGGGGGCACTGAAGCTTTCTTT. It codes for CASSLLSGGTEAFF.